This TCR beta chain was recorded in a study of CXCR3-negative and CXCR3-positive naive CD8 T cells. General observations from the study: Hydrophobicity of TRB CDR3s was greater in CXCR3-positive naive cells than in CXCR3-negative naive cells. From TRB CDR3 properties, TCR strength was inferred; surface CD5 did not differ between naive subsets.

Of note for this clonotype: No antigen is known for it.

The CD45RO-CCR7+CD27+CD95- phenotype denoted naive CD8+ T cells. CDR1 LGHDT and CDR2 YNNKEL come from the germline V gene (reference sequence). CDR3 length: 16 residues. The libraries of TRB cDNA were constructed through 5' RACE using UMI labels. TCRdb re-analyzed the 5' RACE reads; it lists each CDR3 protein once, without DNA. The repertoire table contains fewer than 65,000 distinct CDR3 sequences. Sequences were obtained from naive CXCR3+ CD8+ T cells from blood. The subset: CD45RO-CCR7+CD27+CD95- naive CD8+ T cells expressing CXCR3 (TNR3+). The chain couples TRBV3-1 to TRBJ2-1; TCRdb lists TRBD2, though no DNA is available to test this call. This TCR came from a human donor in good health. Some clones in this sample may be carry-over from other donors' samples. The CDR3: CASSRPRDFSYNEQFF.